Listed here is a single T cell receptor beta chain. Antigen unknown. In preparing the TRB cDNA libraries, 5' RACE with UMI labels was used. Reprocessing the 5' RACE reads, TCRdb reports a single entry for every CDR3 protein and omits DNA. This sample's table reports 45,000 to 75,000 distinct CDR3 sequences. The data are from a study of CXCR3-negative and CXCR3-positive naive CD8 T cells. Study-level background: Libraries each contributed about 1.5 +/- 0.3 million TRB reads, for around 140 million in total.

The CDR3 spans 14 residues. Germline CDR1 SNHLY, CDR2 FYNNEI. Study results and caveats: High diversity, comparable across both naive subsets, contrasted with much lower diversity in memory CD8+ cells.

This sequence joins TRBV2 and TRBJ2-3; the D call of TRBD2 rests on TCRdb alone, since no DNA is present to check it. The TCR sequence derives from a human donor in good health. Some clones in this sample may be carry-over from other donors' samples. The sample was naive CXCR3- CD8+ T cells from blood. Subset given: CD45RO-CCR7+CD27+CD95- naive CD8+ T cells lacking CXCR3 (TNR3-). CDR3 amino acids: CASSPGGGADTQYF.